The 8 T cell receptor beta chains given below trace back to one sample, sequenced in a study of T cells in Graves' hyperthyroidism and ophthalmopathy. TCR beta CDR3 regions were amplified from RNA transcripts. HTBI primers drove first-round RT-PCR of the TCR CDR3. Each CDR3 protein is one row after TCRdb ran MiXCR on the multiplex PCR reads. Of fewer than 400,000 distinct CDR3 sequences detected, around 17% appear once; the ten largest clones hold approximately 35%. Sequenced sample: blood. The receptors come from a man younger than 45 with Graves' hyperthyroidism.

This clonotype was counted only a few times. This chain connects TRBV5-1 to TRBJ1-3; the D gene is possibly TRBD1 (5 bases). Germline V gives CDR1 SGHRS, CDR2 YFSETQ. Trimming cost V 0 bases and J 2 bases, with 12 bases left between them. CDR3 size: 16 residues. CDR3 residues: CASSLGTGGPGNTIYF. The CDR3 DNA is TGCGCCAGCAGCTTGGGTACAGGAGGCCCTGGAAACACCATATATTTT.

This clonotype was counted at least ten times. The gene calls are TRBV18 and TRBJ1-3; possible D gene TRBD1, 5 bases. This CDR3 has 16 residues. The germline V gene encodes CDR1 KGHSH and CDR2 LQKENI. The ends were cut back, 1 base at V and 0 bases at J, with 10 bases in the middle. This CDR3 is CASSPQGLPSGNTIYF. In DNA form, the CDR3 reads TGTGCCAGCTCACCACAGGGGCTACCCTCTGGAAACACCATATATTTT.

V and J are TRBV20-1 and TRBJ2-7, with TRBD2 matching over 9 bases. The germline V gene has CDR1 DFQATT and CDR2 SNEGSKA (reference sequence). Trimming cost V 7 bases and J 7 bases; bases outside gene matches: 11. There are 13 residues in the CDR3. CDR3 amino acids: CSVISGSGREQYF. The CDR3 DNA sequence: TGCAGTGTGATTAGCGGGAGCGGGAGAGAGCAGTACTTC.

The V call is TRBV6-5, the J call TRBJ1-5; TRBD1 aligns across 9 bases. CDR3 length: 17 residues. Germline V CDR1 and CDR2: MNHEY, SVGAGI. Trimming took 1 base from V and 7 from J; bases not matched to a gene: 11. The DNA of the CDR3 is TGTGCCAGCAGTTACTTTGCGGGACAGGGAAAAGGCCAGCCCCAGCATTTT. It encodes CASSYFAGQGKGQPQHF.

In its sample, this clonotype was seen many times. V is TRBV3-1 and J is TRBJ2-5, with 7 nucleotides matching TRBD1. The germline CDR1 and CDR2 sequences are LGHDT and YNNKEL (reference sequence). This CDR3 is 14 amino acids long. V lost 1 base, J lost 4 bases, and 3 bases stayed unmatched. The CDR3 region has the DNA TGTGCCAGCAGCCAAGGACAGGGTGGAGAGACCCAGTACTTC. Protein: CASSQGQGGETQYF.

This clonotype showed up many times. The V gene is TRBV5-1, the J gene TRBJ2-3; D uncertain. CDR1 and CDR2 (germline): SGHRS, YFSETQ. Between the trimmed V and J ends, which lost 1 base and 2 bases, there was a span of 8 bases. The CDR3 runs 14 residues. CDR3 DNA: TGCGCCAGCAGCTTGCTACGGTCCACAGATACGCAGTATTTT. It encodes CASSLLRSTDTQYF.

This clonotype was seen many times. V and J are TRBV2 and TRBJ1-5, with 10 bases aligning to TRBD1. Germline V gene sequence: CDR1 SNHLY, CDR2 FYNNEI. CDR3 length: 15 amino acids. Trimming removed 4 bases from V and 4 bases from J; junction bases left unmatched: 4. CDR3 in DNA: TGTGCCAGCAGTGGACAGGGGGCAGGGAATCAGCCCCAGCATTTT. Protein: CASSGQGAGNQPQHF.

There are a few counts of this clonotype. This rearrangement joins TRBV20-1 to TRBJ1-5, with D perhaps TRBD1 (6 bases). The length of the CDR3 is 14 residues. Germline V CDR1 and CDR2: DFQATT, SNEGSKA (reference sequence). V was clipped by 5 bases and J by 5 bases, with 16 bases between them. The CDR3 protein is CSAFEGGGDQPQHF. The DNA for the CDR3 is TGCAGTGCTTTCGAAGGGGGGGGGGATCAGCCCCAGCATTTT.